A single T cell receptor beta chain is shown here with its context. Its antigen is not known. Data came from immunoSEQ multiplex PCR; TCRdb stores just in-frame clones and leaves some out. The table lists 240,000 or so clones, roughly four fifths of them singletons. The sample comes from a study of Tregs in tolerant kidney transplant recipients. Findings of the study overall: This study did not directly address biological reproducibility.

The TCR comes from a human donor in good health. The sample was CD4+ T cells from blood.

The CDR3 here is CASSVLQGQDTGELFF. Written as DNA, the CDR3 is TGTGCCAGCAGCGTTCTACAAGGCCAGGACACCGGGGAGCTGTTTTTT. V usage is TRBV11-2 and J usage is TRBJ2-2; unclear D gene. The CDR3 runs 16 residues. Germline assignment: CDR1 SGHAT and CDR2 FQNNGV. V was cut by 5 bases and J by 3 bases, with 16 bases left in between.